This entry lists 22 T cell receptor beta chains sequenced from one sample in a study of blood T cell repertoires in COVID-19. Clones were sequenced by immunoSEQ multiplex PCR, and TCRdb holds only the in-frame ones, with some missing. Of 70,000 or so clones listed, approximately 80% are singletons. The sample taken for sequencing was peripheral blood. All receptors derive from a man between 50 and 59 years old with COVID-19, enrolled during active disease.

Of note for this clone: Other nucleotide sequences from this sample produce the same CDR3. This chain joins TRBV4-2 and TRBJ1-1, with 8 bases identical to TRBD1. Germline V gives CDR1 LGHNA, CDR2 YNFKEQ. Trimming cost V 4 bases and J 1 base; bases outside gene matches: 2. The CDR3 loop spans 14 amino acids. The CDR3 loop reads CASSRGQGNTEAFF. The CDR3 DNA reads TGTGCCAGCAGCCGCGGACAGGGGAACACTGAAGCTTTCTTT.

This clone was observed a single time. The chain recombines TRBV7-9 with TRBJ1-3, with 9 bases identical to TRBD1. The CDR3 length is 13 residues. V trimming: 5 bases; J trimming: 8 bases; junction bases outside the gene matches: 4. From germline, CDR1 is SEHNR and CDR2 FQNEAQ (reference sequence). CDR3 amino acids: CASSPGQGYTIYF. Written as DNA, the CDR3 is TGTGCCAGCAGCCCGGGACAGGGTTACACCATATATTTT.

The chain is built from TRBV29-1 and TRBJ1-2; 8 bases agree with TRBD1. Per germline, CDR1 SQVTM and CDR2 ANQGSEA. With V trimmed by 4 bases and J by 8 bases, 12 bases remained unmatched. The CDR3 extends over 14 amino acids. CDR3 amino acids: CSVVLTGERGGYTF. CDR3 DNA sequence: TGCAGCGTTGTCTTGACAGGGGAACGGGGAGGCTACACCTTC.

This chain uses TRBV30 with TRBJ2-7; 8 bases map to TRBD2. J gave up 3 bases and V 3 bases, and 7 bases lay outside the gene matches. This CDR3 spans 14 amino acids. The V gene's germline CDR1 is GTSNPN and CDR2 SVGIG (reference sequence). This CDR3 reads CAWSKGTRNYEQYF. The CDR3 DNA sequence: TGTGCCTGGAGCAAAGGGACTAGAAACTACGAGCAGTACTTC. Combining the CDR3 with reference TRBV30 and TRBJ2-7 gives the whole variable domain SQTIHQWPATLVQPVGSPLSLECTVEGTSNPNLYWYRQAAGRGLQLLFYSVGIGQISSEVPQNLSASRPQDRQFILSSKKLLLSDSGFYLCAWSKGTRNYEQYFGPGTRLTVT.

This clone was observed a single time. The chain links TRBV19 to TRBJ2-3; 9 nucleotides line up with TRBD2. Trimming removed 4 bases from V and 8 bases from J; junction bases left unmatched: 13. Germline V gives CDR1 LNHDA, CDR2 SQIVND (reference sequence). The CDR3 consists of 16 residues. CDR3: CASSTHIAGAWGTQYF. The CDR3, as DNA: TGTGCCAGTAGTACACACATAGCGGGAGCGTGGGGTACGCAGTATTTT.

J is TRBJ2-1 and V is TRBV7-3, with D perhaps matching TRBD2 (5 bases). This CDR3 has 15 amino acids. V lost 2 bases and J lost 2, with 10 bases in between. Germline values: CDR1 SGHTA, CDR2 FQGTGA. The CDR3 loop reads CASSLRGPPYNEQFF. DNA of the CDR3: TGTGCCAGCAGCTTACGCGGGCCACCCTACAATGAGCAGTTCTTC.

This chain uses TRBV7-9 with TRBJ2-7; the D gene is possibly TRBD1 (5 bases). V shed 5 bases and J shed 2 bases, with 13 bases lying between them. Germline V gene lookup returns CDR1 SEHNR and CDR2 FQNEAQ (reference sequence). The CDR3 contains 14 residues. The CDR3 DNA reads as TGTGCCAGCAGCCCCCCCGGACAAGCCTACGAGCAGTACTTC. Its protein product is CASSPPGQAYEQYF.

This chain connects TRBV3-1 (or the pseudogene TRBV3-2) to TRBJ2-5; 9 bases line up with TRBD1. Trimming removed 2 bases from V and 9 bases from J; junction bases left unmatched: 4. The germline gives CDR1 LGHDT, CDR2 YNNKEL (reference sequence). The CDR3 covers 13 residues. Written as DNA, the CDR3 is TGTGCCAGCAGCCAAACAGGGGGCTCGGCCCAGTACTTC. Translated, it gives CASSQTGGSAQYF.

To note about this clone: An end of the junction does not agree with germline; a read error may underlie this. This chain links TRBV10-3 with TRBJ2-7; TRBD2 aligns across 9 bases. The CDR3 extends over 16 amino acids. CDR1 ENHRY and CDR2 SYGVKD come from the germline V gene. The CDR3 coding sequence is TGTGCCATCAGTCAGTCCGGGACTAGCAGCCTCCACGAGCAGTACTTC. This translates into CAISQSGTSSLHEQYF.

The CDR3 sequence is CASRGISQPQHF. CDR3 bases: TGTGCCAGCCGCGGCATTAGTCAGCCCCAGCATTTT. J is TRBJ1-5 and V is TRBV5-8; D unresolved. CDR1 and CDR2 from the germline V gene are SGHTS and YDEGEE. The length of the CDR3 is 12 residues. V lost 7 bases to trimming and J lost 6 bases, with 11 bases between them. Full variable domain (outside the CDR3, taken from reference TRBV5-8 and TRBJ1-5): EAGVTQSPTHLIKTRGQQATLRCSPISGHTSVYWYQQALGLGLQFLLWYDEGEERNRGNFPPRFSGRQFPNYSSELNVNALELEDSALYLCASRGISQPQHFGDGTRLSIL.

The gene calls are TRBV28 and TRBJ2-2; weak D call: TRBD2 (5 bases). The length of the CDR3 is 14 residues. Trimming shortened V by 8 bases and J by 2 bases, and 12 bases separated the two germline ends. Germline CDR1 reads MDHEN; CDR2 reads SYDVKM. This CDR3 reads CASLRRGNTGELFF. CDR3 in DNA: TGTGCCAGCCTTCGTCGGGGAAACACCGGGGAGCTGTTTTTT.

The V gene is TRBV2, the J gene TRBJ2-7; 12 bases map to TRBD2. CDR1 is SNHLY, CDR2 FYNNEI, per germline. The V segment lost 9 bases and the J segment 3 bases; nucleotides outside the gene matches: 3. The CDR3 has 13 residues. The CDR3 DNA reads as TGTGCCAGGGCTAGCGGGAGGGACTACGAGCAGTACTTC. This codes for CARASGRDYEQYF. The variable domain in full, completed from reference TRBV2 and TRBJ2-7, reads EPEVTQTPSHQVTQMGQEVILRCVPISNHLYFYWYRQILGQKVEFLVSFYNNEISEKSEIFDDQFSVERPDGSNFTLKIRSTKLEDSAMYFCARASGRDYEQYFGPGTRLTVT.

The chain uses TRBV4-1 and TRBJ1-2; 8 bases are shared with TRBD1. The germline V gene encodes CDR1 MGHRA and CDR2 YSYEKL. The CDR3 covers 15 residues. The junction had 3 bases not matched to a gene; V was cut back by 3 bases and J by 0 bases. As DNA, the CDR3 is TGCGCCAGCAGCCAGGACAGGGCCCCTAACTATGGCTACACCTTC. Encoded protein: CASSQDRAPNYGYTF.

The genes are TRBV5-1 and TRBJ2-7; 7 bases are shared with TRBD2. Germline CDR1 is SGHRS and CDR2 is YFSETQ. CDR3 length: 13 amino acids. Germline trimming cut 3 bases from V and 5 bases from J; bases unmatched to any gene: 5. CDR3 coding DNA: TGCGCCAGCAGCTCCCCGACTAGCAACGAGCAGTACTTC. Encoded protein: CASSSPTSNEQYF.

The genes are TRBV7-9 and TRBJ2-2; 12 bases are shared with TRBD1. CDR1 and CDR2 from the germline V gene are SEHNR and FQNEAQ (reference sequence). This CDR3 contains 16 residues. J was trimmed by 6 bases and V by 3 bases; bases with no gene match: 5. Here the CDR3 reads CASSFPGTGGAGELFF. DNA of the CDR3: TGTGCCAGCAGCTTTCCCGGGACAGGGGGCGCCGGGGAGCTGTTTTTT.

CDR3 in DNA: TGTGCCAGCAGTATGACTGCTAATGAGCAGTTCTTC. Translation gives CASSMTANEQFF. The chain combines TRBV6-5 with TRBJ2-1; D gene ambiguous. From germline, CDR1 is MNHEY and CDR2 SVGAGI. Trimming pared 5 bases from V and 7 bases from J, leaving 9 bases between. CDR3 length equals 12 residues.

This rearrangement joins TRBV29-1 to TRBJ2-5, with TRBD1 matching 9 bases. CDR1 is SQVTM, CDR2 ANQGSEA, per germline. Trimming cost V 7 bases and J 5 bases; bases outside gene matches: 8. The CDR3 sequence is 13 residues long. The CDR3 is CSAHTGGAETQYF. The CDR3 DNA sequence: TGCAGCGCCCACACAGGGGGCGCGGAGACCCAGTACTTC.

The V call is TRBV3-1 (or the pseudogene TRBV3-2), the J call TRBJ1-1; D not certain. V was clipped by 4 bases and J by 6 bases, with 12 bases between them. CDR1 is LGHDT, CDR2 YNNKEL, per germline (reference sequence). The CDR3 covers 13 residues. In nucleotides, the CDR3 is TGTGCCAGCAGCCGCTCCCCCGGGTCTGAAGCTTTCTTT. Protein: CASSRSPGSEAFF.

The chain employs TRBV4-3 and TRBJ1-2, with 7 bases identical to TRBD1. From germline, CDR1 is LGHNA and CDR2 YSLEER. The ends lost 1 base at V and 7 bases at J; junction bases unmatched: 3. The CDR3 spans 13 residues. CDR3 sequence (DNA): TGCGCCAGCAGCCAAGGGACAGGTCGTGGCTACACCTTC. This sequence encodes CASSQGTGRGYTF.

The genes are TRBV6-4 and TRBJ1-3; unclear D gene. Germline assignment: CDR1 MRHNA and CDR2 SNTAGT. Trimming left V 2 bases short and J 4 bases short, with 9 bases between. The CDR3 covers 14 residues. Here the CDR3 reads CASSDGGQGNTIYF. CDR3 coding DNA: TGTGCCAGCAGTGACGGTGGGCAAGGAAACACCATATATTTT.

V usage is TRBV6-5 and J usage is TRBJ2-3, with 8 bases matching TRBD2. The CDR3 is 14 residues long. The germline gives CDR1 MNHEY, CDR2 SVGAGI. V dropped 2 bases and J dropped 4; count of bases not matched to a gene: 2. The CDR3 loop reads CASSYRREADTQYF. CDR3 DNA: TGTGCCAGCAGTTACCGGCGGGAGGCAGATACGCAGTATTTT.

Only a few counts were recorded for this clone. The rearrangement links TRBV5-4 to TRBJ1-3; no definite D call. This CDR3 contains 14 residues. CDR1 is SGHNT, CDR2 YYREEE, per germline (reference sequence). V lost 0 bases and J 5 bases, leaving 9 bases between the germline ends. DNA of the CDR3: TGTGCCAGCAGCTTGGGACAAGGCCGAAACACCATATATTTT. Its translation is CASSLGQGRNTIYF.